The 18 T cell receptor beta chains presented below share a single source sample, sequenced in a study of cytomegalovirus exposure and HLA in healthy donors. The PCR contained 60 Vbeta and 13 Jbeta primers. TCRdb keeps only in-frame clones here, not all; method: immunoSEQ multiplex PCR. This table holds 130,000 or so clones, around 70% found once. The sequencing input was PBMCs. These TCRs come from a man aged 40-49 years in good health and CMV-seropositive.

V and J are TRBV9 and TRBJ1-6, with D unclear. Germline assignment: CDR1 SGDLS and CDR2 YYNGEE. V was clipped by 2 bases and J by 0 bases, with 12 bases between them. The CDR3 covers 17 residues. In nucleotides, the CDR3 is TGTGCCAGCAGCGTTCGAGGCGTTCCCTCCTATAATTCACCCCTCCACTTT. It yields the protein CASSVRGVPSYNSPLHF.

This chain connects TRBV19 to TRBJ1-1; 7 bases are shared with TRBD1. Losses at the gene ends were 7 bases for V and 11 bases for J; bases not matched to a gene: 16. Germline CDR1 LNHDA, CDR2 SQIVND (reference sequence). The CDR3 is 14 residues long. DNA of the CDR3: TGTGCCAGTACCTTTCGACAGGGAAGAAATCAGGCTTTCTTT. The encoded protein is CASTFRQGRNQAFF.

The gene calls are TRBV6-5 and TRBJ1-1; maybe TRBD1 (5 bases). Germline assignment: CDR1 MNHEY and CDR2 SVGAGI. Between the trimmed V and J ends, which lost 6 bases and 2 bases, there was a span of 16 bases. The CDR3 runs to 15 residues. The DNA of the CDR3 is TGTGCCAGCAGGGGGCCCAGGCGGCGCAACACTGAAGCTTTCTTT. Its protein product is CASRGPRRRNTEAFF.

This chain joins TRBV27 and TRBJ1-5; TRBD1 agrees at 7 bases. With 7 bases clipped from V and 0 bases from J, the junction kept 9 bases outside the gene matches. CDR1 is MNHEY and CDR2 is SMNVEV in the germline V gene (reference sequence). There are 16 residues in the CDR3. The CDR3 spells CASNRGGTNSNQPQHF. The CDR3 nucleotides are TGTGCCAGCAACAGGGGAGGCACTAATAGCAATCAGCCCCAGCATTTT.

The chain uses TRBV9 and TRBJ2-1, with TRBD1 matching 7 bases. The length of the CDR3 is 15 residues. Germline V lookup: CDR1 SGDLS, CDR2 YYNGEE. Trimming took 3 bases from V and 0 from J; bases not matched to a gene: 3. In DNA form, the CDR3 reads TGTGCCAGCAGCGCCGGGACAGACTCCTACAATGAGCAGTTCTTC. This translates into CASSAGTDSYNEQFF.

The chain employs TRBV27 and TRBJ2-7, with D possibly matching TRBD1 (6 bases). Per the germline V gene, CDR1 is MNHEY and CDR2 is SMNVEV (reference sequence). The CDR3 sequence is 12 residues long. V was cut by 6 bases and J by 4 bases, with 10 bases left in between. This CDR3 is CASRDSKYEQYF. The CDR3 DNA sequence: TGTGCCAGCAGGGACAGCAAATACGAGCAGTACTTC.

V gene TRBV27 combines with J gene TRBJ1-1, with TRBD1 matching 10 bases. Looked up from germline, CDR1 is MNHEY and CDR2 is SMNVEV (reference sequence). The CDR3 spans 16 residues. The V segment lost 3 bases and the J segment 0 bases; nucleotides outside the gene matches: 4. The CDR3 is CASSFTGTGVNTEAFF. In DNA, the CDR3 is TGTGCCAGCAGTTTTACCGGGACAGGGGTGAACACTGAAGCTTTCTTT.

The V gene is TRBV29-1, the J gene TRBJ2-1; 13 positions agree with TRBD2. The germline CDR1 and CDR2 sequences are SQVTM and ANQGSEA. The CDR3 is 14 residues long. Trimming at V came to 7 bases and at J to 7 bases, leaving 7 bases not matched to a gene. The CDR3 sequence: CSATGTSGTNEQFF. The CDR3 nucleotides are TGCAGCGCCACCGGGACTAGCGGGACAAATGAGCAGTTCTTC.

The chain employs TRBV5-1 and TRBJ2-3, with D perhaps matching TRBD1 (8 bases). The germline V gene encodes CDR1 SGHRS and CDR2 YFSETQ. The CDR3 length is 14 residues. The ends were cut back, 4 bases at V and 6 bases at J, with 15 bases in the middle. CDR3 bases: TGCGCCAGCAGCCCGGACAGGGAGGGGGATACGCAGTATTTT. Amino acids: CASSPDREGDTQYF.

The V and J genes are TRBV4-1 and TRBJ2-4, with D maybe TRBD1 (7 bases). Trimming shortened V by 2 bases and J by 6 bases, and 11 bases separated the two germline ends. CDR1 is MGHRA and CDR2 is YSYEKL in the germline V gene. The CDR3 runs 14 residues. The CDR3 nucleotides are TGCGCCAGCAGCCAACCAGGGGGGAGAAACATTCAGTACTTC. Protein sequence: CASSQPGGRNIQYF.

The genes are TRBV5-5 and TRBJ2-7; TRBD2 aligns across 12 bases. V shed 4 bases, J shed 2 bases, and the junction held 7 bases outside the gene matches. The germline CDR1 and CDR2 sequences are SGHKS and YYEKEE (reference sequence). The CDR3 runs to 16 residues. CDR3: CASSHTSGRTPYEQYF. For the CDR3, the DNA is TGTGCCAGCAGCCATACTAGCGGGAGGACACCCTACGAGCAGTACTTC.

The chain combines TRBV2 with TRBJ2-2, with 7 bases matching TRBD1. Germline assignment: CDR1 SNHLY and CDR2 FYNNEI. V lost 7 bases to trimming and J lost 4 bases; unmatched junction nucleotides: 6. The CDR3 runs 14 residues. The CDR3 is CASIGTVTTGELFF. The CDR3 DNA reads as TGTGCCAGCATCGGGACAGTTACCACCGGGGAGCTGTTTTTT. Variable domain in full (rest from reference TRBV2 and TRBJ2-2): EPEVTQTPSHQVTQMGQEVILRCVPISNHLYFYWYRQILGQKVEFLVSFYNNEISEKSEIFDDQFSVERPDGSNFTLKIRSTKLEDSAMYFCASIGTVTTGELFFGEGSRLTVL.

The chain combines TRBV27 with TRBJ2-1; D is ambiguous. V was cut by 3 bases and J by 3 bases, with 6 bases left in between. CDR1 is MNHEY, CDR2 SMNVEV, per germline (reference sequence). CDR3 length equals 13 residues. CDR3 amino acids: CASSFGRYNEQFF. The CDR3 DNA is TGTGCCAGCAGTTTTGGGCGCTACAATGAGCAGTTCTTC.

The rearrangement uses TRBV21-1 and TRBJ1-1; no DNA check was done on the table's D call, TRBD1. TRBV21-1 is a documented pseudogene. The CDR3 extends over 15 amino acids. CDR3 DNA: TGTGCCAGCAGCAAACTGTACAGGGTGAACACTGAAGCTTTCTTT. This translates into CASSKLYRVNTEAFF.

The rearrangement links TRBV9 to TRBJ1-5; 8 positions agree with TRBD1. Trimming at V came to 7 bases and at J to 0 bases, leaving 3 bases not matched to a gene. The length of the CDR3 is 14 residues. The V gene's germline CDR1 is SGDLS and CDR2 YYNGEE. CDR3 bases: TGTGCCAGCGGACAGGGTTATAGCAATCAGCCCCAGCATTTT. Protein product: CASGQGYSNQPQHF. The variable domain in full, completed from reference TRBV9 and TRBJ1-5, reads DSGVTQTPKHLITATGQRVTLRCSPRSGDLSVYWYQQSLDQGLQFLIQYYNGEERAKGNILERFSAQQFPDLHSELNLSSLELGDSALYFCASGQGYSNQPQHFGDGTRLSIL.

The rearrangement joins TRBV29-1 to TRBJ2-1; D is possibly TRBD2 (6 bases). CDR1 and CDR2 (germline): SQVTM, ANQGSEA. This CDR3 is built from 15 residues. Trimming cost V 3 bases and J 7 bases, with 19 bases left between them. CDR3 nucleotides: TGCAGCGTTGATTGGGGAGGCAAACGTTGGAATGAGCAGTTCTTC. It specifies CSVDWGGKRWNEQFF.

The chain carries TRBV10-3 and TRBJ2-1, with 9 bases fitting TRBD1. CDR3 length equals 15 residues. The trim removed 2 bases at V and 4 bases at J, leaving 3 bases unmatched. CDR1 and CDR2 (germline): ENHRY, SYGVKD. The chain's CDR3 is CAISEPDRGYNEQFF. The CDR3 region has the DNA TGTGCCATCAGTGAGCCGGACAGGGGTTACAATGAGCAGTTCTTC.

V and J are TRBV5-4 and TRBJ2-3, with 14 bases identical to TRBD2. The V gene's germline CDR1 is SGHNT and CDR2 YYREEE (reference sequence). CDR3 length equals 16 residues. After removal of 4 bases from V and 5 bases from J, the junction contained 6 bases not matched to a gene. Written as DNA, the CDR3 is TGTGCCAGCAGCCCCCCAGGGACTAGCGGGAGAGATACGCAGTATTTT. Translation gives CASSPPGTSGRDTQYF. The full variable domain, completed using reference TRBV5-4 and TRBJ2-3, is ETGVTQSPTHLIKTRGQQVTLRCSSQSGHNTVSWYQQALGQGPQFIFQYYREEENGRGNFPPRFSGLQFPNYSSELNVNALELDDSALYLCASSPPGTSGRDTQYFGPGTRLTVL.